The source of this T cell receptor beta chain is a study of T cells after yellow fever vaccination. Deletions cut 1 base from V and 10 bases from J, with 9 bases between. CDR1 is SGDLS and CDR2 is YYNGEE in the germline V gene. The CDR3 totals 12 residues. A single record per CDR3 protein comes from TCRdb applying MiXCR to the 5' RACE reads. The sample has approximately 300,000 distinct CDR3 sequences, 8.7% seen once. This clonotype showed up just once. A much larger clone lies one base from this, so it may be a read error. Since no conserved phenylalanine or tryptophan closes the CDR3, a read error is the likely cause.

This chain connects TRBV9 to TRBJ2-1; D ambiguous. The input for sequencing was PBMCs, taken on the day of the first yellow fever vaccination. This receptor was taken from a young man who received the YFV17D yellow fever vaccine. Written as DNA, the CDR3 is TGTGCCAGCAGCGTAACAACCGGAGAGCAGTTCTCC. Protein sequence: CASSVTTGEQFS.